One sample yielded the 13 T cell receptor beta chains listed below, sequenced in a study of T cell responses to AZD1222 COVID-19 vaccine (dated by TCRdb to the early 2020s). The time point tag for this specimen amounts to: baseline before first vaccination. Libraries were built with the immunoSEQ multiplex PCR assay. The table comes from immuneACCESS by way of TCRdb, which keeps in-frame sequences with V and J called. Part of the clones is missing from these tables; in studies checked, under half for an unresolved V gene and the rest for unknown reasons. A total of about 120,000 clones appear in this sample, 90% to 95% of them only once. The top ten constitute 2.8% of the sample. The specimen comprised peripheral blood, sampled on day 0 of AZD1222 vaccination. The receptors derive from an adult in good health.

The chain links TRBV7-3 to TRBJ2-1; a weak D match, TRBD2 (5 bases). CDR1 is SGHTA and CDR2 is FQGTGA in the germline V gene. The CDR3 length is 15 residues. Trimming removed 4 bases at V and 2 bases at J, with 12 bases between. CDR3 nucleotide sequence: TGTGCCAGCAGCTCCCAGCGGACCCCCTACAATGAGCAGTTCTTC. Translation: CASSSQRTPYNEQFF.

The V and J genes are TRBV2 and TRBJ1-3; possible D gene TRBD1, 6 bases. CDR3 size: 13 residues. The germline V gene has CDR1 SNHLY and CDR2 FYNNEI. V was cut by 7 bases and J by 1 base, with 8 bases left in between. The chain's CDR3 is CASNRESGNTIYF. Here the CDR3 DNA reads TGTGCCAGCAACAGGGAATCTGGAAACACCATATATTTT.

The J gene is TRBJ1-2, the V gene TRBV28; perhaps TRBD1 as D (5 bases). The V end was cut by 3 bases, the J end by 4 bases, with 12 bases between. This CDR3 is built from 14 residues. Germline V gene sequence: CDR1 MDHEN, CDR2 SYDVKM. CDR3 residues: CASSFEEGLYGYTF. CDR3 DNA sequence: TGTGCCAGCAGTTTTGAGGAGGGACTCTATGGCTACACCTTC.

V gene TRBV19 combines with J gene TRBJ1-4; D ambiguous. Deletions cut 11 bases from V and 4 bases from J, with 14 bases between. CDR3 length equals 13 residues. The germline CDR1 and CDR2 sequences are LNHDA and SQIVND (reference sequence). CDR3 nucleotides: TGTGCCTCGAGGGATGCCCTTAATGAAAAACTGTTTTTT. Its protein is CASRDALNEKLFF.

The sample holds a few counts of this clone. This chain joins TRBV27 and TRBJ1-5, with 10 nucleotides matching TRBD1. The CDR3 sequence is 14 residues long. Germline V lookup: CDR1 MNHEY, CDR2 SMNVEV (reference sequence). With 6 bases clipped from V and 3 bases from J, the junction kept 2 bases outside the gene matches. The CDR3 spells CASRTGGSNQPQHF. The CDR3 DNA sequence: TGTGCCAGCAGGACAGGGGGCTCCAATCAGCCCCAGCATTTT.

The chain is built from TRBV11-2 and TRBJ2-3, with TRBD1 as a possible D gene (5 bases). Per the germline V gene, CDR1 is SGHAT and CDR2 is FQNNGV. V shed 3 bases and J shed 8 bases, with 15 bases lying between them. This CDR3 is built from 14 residues. The DNA for the CDR3 is TGTGCCAGCAGCTTTTGGGGCGGCCCGGGTACGCAGTATTTT. Its protein is CASSFWGGPGTQYF.

This chain connects TRBV27 to TRBJ1-1, with D perhaps matching TRBD1 (5 bases). V lost 8 bases and J lost 6, with 13 bases in between. CDR3 size: 12 residues. The germline V gene has CDR1 MNHEY and CDR2 SMNVEV (reference sequence). CDR3 loop: CASGGWGAEAFF. The CDR3 DNA reads as TGTGCCAGCGGGGGGTGGGGGGCTGAAGCTTTCTTT.

V gene TRBV6-5 combines with J gene TRBJ1-5, with unresolved D. Germline V CDR1 and CDR2: MNHEY, SVGAGI. Trimming stripped 2 bases from V and 3 bases from J, with 8 bases between. The CDR3 runs 14 residues. In nucleotides, the CDR3 is TGTGCCAGCAGTTACGGAGGGTACAATCAGCCCCAGCATTTT. Its translation: CASSYGGYNQPQHF.

The rearrangement links TRBV12-3 or TRBV12-4 to TRBJ2-1; D unclear. This CDR3 region has 13 residues. V was trimmed by 4 bases and J by 10 bases, leaving 14 bases between them. CDR3: CASSWGLRLEQFF. DNA for the CDR3: TGTGCCAGCAGTTGGGGTCTCCGGTTGGAGCAGTTCTTC.

The V gene is TRBV27, the J gene TRBJ1-1; D possibly corresponds to TRBD1 (5 bases). The V end was cut by 4 bases, the J end by 2 bases, with 14 bases between. This CDR3 spans 15 amino acids. CDR1 is MNHEY and CDR2 is SMNVEV in the germline V gene (reference sequence). The CDR3 region is CASSWARQGNTEAFF. The CDR3 DNA reads as TGTGCCAGCAGTTGGGCCAGGCAGGGAAACACTGAAGCTTTCTTT.

The chain is built from TRBV30 and TRBJ2-1; the match to TRBD2 covers 8 bases. The CDR3 is 14 residues long. The germline CDR1 and CDR2 sequences are GTSNPN and SVGIG (reference sequence). With 0 bases clipped from V and 6 bases from J, the junction kept 4 bases outside the gene matches. Written as DNA, the CDR3 is TGTGCCTGGAGTGTAAGCGGGAGAGGCAATGAGCAGTTCTTC. Encoded protein: CAWSVSGRGNEQFF.

The chain links TRBV2 to TRBJ2-1; TRBD2 aligns across 12 bases. Germline CDR1 SNHLY, CDR2 FYNNEI. After removal of 8 bases from V and 5 bases from J, the junction contained 10 bases not matched to a gene. This CDR3 comprises 16 residues. CDR3 protein: CASRRLAGAGDNEQFF. CDR3 bases: TGTGCCAGCCGTCGACTAGCGGGGGCTGGGGACAATGAGCAGTTCTTC.

CDR3 nucleotides: TGTGCCAGTAGCTCCCCACTTCGTACCCACGAGCAGTACTTC. It codes for CASSSPLRTHEQYF. The rearrangement uses TRBV19 and TRBJ2-7; D gene ambiguous. V was clipped by 6 bases and J by 5 bases, with 17 bases between them. The CDR3 consists of 14 residues. CDR1 is LNHDA, CDR2 SQIVND, per germline (reference sequence).